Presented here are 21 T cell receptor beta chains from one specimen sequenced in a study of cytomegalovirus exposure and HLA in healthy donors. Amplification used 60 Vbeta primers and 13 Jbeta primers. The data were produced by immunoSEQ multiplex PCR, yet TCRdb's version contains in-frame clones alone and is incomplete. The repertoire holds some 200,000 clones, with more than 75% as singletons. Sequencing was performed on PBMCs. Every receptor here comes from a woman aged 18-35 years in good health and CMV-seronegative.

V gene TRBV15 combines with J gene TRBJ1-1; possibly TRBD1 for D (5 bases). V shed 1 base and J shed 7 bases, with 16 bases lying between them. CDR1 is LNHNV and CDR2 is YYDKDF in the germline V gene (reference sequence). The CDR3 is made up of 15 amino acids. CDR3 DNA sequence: TGTGCCACCAGCAGAGGACGCGGGGGTGGGGTTGAAGCTTTCTTT. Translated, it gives CATSRGRGGGVEAFF.

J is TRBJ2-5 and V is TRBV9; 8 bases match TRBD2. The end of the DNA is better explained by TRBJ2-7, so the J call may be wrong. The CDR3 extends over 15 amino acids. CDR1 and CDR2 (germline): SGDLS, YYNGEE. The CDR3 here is CASSVASASGYEQYF. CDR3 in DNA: TGTGCCAGCAGCGTAGCATCGGCTAGCGGGTACGAGCAGTACTTC.

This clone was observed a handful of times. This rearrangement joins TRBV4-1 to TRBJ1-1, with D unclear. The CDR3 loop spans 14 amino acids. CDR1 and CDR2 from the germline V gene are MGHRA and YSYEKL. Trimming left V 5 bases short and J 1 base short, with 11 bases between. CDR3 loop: CASSFGEANTEAFF. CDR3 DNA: TGCGCCAGCAGCTTCGGGGAGGCGAACACTGAAGCTTTCTTT.

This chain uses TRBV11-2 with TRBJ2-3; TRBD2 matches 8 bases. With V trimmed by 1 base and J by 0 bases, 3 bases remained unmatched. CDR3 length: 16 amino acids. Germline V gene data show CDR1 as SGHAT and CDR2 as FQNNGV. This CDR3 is CASSLGASGSTDTQYF. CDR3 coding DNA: TGTGCCAGCAGCTTAGGCGCTAGCGGGAGCACAGATACGCAGTATTTT.

DNA of the CDR3: TGTGCCAGCAGTTTTCACCCGGACAGGGGGGTAACTTTCTTT. It codes for CASSFHPDRGVTFF. The J gene is TRBJ1-1, the V gene TRBV6-6; 10 bases agree with TRBD1. J lost 12 bases, V lost 4 bases, and 11 bases had no gene match. The CDR3 runs 14 residues. Germline CDR1 is MNHNY and CDR2 is SVGAGI (reference sequence).

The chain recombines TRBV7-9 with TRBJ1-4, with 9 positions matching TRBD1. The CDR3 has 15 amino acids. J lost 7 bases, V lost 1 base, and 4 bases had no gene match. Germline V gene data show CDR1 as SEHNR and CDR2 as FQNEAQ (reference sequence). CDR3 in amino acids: CASSLGGQGFEKLFF. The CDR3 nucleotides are TGTGCCAGCAGCTTAGGGGGACAGGGCTTTGAAAAACTGTTTTTT. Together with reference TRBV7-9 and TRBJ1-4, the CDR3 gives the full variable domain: DTGVSQNPRHKITKRGQNVTFRCDPISEHNRLYWYRQTLGQGPEFLTYFQNEAQLEKSRLLSDRFSAERPKGSFSTLEIQRTEQGDSAMYLCASSLGGQGFEKLFFGSGTQLSVL.

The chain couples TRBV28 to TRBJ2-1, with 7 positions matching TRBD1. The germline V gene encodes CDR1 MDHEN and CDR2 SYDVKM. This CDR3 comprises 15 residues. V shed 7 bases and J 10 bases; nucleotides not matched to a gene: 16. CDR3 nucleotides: TGTGCCAGCATAACGTTAGGGGGCCGGTCTCGGGAGCAGTTCTTC. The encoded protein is CASITLGGRSREQFF. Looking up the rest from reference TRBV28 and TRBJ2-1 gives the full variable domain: DVKVTQSSRYLVKRTGEKVFLECVQDMDHENMFWYRQDPGLGLRLIYFSYDVKMKEKGDIPEGYSVSREKKERFSLILESASTNQTSMYLCASITLGGRSREQFFGPGTRLTVL.

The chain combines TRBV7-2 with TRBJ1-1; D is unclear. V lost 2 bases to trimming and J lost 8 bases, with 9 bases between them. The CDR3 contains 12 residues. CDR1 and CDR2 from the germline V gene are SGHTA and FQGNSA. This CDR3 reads CASSLLQLEAFF. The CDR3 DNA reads TGTGCCAGCAGCTTACTGCAGTTGGAAGCTTTCTTT.

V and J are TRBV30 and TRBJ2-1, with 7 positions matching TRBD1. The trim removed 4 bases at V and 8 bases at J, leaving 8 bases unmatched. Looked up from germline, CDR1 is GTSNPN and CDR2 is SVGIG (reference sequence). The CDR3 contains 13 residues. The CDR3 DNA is TGTGCCTGGAAGAGAGGGGGCTTTCATGAGCAGTTCTTC. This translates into CAWKRGGFHEQFF.

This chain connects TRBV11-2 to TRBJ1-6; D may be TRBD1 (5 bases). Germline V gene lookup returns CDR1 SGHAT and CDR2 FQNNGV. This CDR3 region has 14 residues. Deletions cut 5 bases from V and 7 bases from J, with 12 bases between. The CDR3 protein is CASSPQGRNSPLHF. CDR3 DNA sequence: TGTGCCAGCAGCCCCCAGGGAAGAAATTCACCCCTCCACTTT.

The DNA of the CDR3 is TGTGCCAGCTTAGGGACAGGGGTAACTAACTATGGCTACACCTTC. Its translation: CASLGTGVTNYGYTF. The chain has TRBV7-9 and TRBJ1-2; 10 bases align to TRBD1. Germline V gives CDR1 SEHNR, CDR2 FQNEAQ (reference sequence). With V trimmed by 8 bases and J by 0 bases, 6 bases remained unmatched. This CDR3 spans 15 amino acids.

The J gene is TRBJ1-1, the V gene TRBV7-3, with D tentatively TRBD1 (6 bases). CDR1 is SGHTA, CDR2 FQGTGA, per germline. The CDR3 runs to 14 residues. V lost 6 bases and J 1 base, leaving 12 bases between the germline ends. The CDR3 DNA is TGTGCCAGCAGTATGACACAGGGGAACACTGAAGCTTTCTTT. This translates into CASSMTQGNTEAFF.

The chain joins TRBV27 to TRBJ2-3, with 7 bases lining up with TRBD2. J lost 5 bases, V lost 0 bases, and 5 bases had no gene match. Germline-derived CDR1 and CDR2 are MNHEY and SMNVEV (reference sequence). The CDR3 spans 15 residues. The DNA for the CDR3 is TGTGCCAGCAGTTTATCGGGGAGGGGTGGAGATACGCAGTATTTT. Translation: CASSLSGRGGDTQYF.

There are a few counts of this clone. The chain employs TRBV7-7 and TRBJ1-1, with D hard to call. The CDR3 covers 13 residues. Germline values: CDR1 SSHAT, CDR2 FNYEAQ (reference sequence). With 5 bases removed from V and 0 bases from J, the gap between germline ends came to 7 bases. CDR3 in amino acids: CASSPSMNTEAFF. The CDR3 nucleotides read TGTGCCAGCAGCCCGAGTATGAACACTGAAGCTTTCTTT.

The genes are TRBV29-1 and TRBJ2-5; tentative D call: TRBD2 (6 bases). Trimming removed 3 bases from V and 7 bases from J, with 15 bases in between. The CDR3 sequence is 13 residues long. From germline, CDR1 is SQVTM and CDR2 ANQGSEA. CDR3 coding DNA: TGCAGCGTTGAGGATAGCGGCGGAGCGACCCAGTACTTC. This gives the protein CSVEDSGGATQYF.

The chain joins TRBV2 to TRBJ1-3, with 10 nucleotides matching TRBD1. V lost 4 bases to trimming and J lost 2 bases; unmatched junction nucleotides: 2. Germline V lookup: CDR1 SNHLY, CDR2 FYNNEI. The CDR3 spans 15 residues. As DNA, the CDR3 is TGTGCCAGCAGTGTGGGACAGGGGCCTGGAAACACCATATATTTT. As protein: CASSVGQGPGNTIYF.

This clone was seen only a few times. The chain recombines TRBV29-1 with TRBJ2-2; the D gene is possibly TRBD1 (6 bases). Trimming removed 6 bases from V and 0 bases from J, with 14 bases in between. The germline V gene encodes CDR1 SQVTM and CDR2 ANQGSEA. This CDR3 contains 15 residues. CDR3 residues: CSVSDRRANTGELFF. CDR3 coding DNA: TGCAGCGTGTCCGACAGGCGCGCGAACACCGGGGAGCTGTTTTTT.

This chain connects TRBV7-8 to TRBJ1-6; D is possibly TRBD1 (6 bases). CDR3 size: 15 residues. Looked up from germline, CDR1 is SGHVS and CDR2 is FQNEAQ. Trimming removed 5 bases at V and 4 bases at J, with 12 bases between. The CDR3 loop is CASSRLTGYNSPLHF. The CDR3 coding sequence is TGTGCCAGCAGCAGGCTCACAGGGTATAATTCACCCCTCCACTTT.

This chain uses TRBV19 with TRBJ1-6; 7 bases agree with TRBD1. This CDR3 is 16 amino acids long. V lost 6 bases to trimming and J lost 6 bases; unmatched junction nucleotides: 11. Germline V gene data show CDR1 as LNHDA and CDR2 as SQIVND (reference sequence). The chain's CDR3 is CASRMVWTGANSPLHF. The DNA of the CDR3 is TGTGCCAGTAGGATGGTGTGGACAGGAGCTAATTCACCCCTCCACTTT.

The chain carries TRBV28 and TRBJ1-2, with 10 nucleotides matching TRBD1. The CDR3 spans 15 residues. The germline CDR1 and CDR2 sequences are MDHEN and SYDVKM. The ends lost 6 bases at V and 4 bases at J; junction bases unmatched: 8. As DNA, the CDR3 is TGTGCCAGCAGAATGACAGGGGGCGGACCCTATGGCTACACCTTC. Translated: CASRMTGGGPYGYTF.

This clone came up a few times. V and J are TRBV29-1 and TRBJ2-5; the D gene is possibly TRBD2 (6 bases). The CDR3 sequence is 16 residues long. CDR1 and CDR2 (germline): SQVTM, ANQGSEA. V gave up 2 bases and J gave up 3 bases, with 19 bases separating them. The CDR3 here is CSVEPQKAGRKETQYF. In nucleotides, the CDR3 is TGCAGCGTTGAACCTCAGAAGGCAGGGAGGAAAGAGACCCAGTACTTC. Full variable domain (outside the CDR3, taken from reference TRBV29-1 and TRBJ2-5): SAVISQKPSRDICQRGTSLTIQCQVDSQVTMMFWYRQQPGQSLTLIATANQGSEATYESGFVIDKFPISRPNLTFSTLTVSNMSPEDSSIYLCSVEPQKAGRKETQYFGPGTRLLVL.